This TCR beta chain is drawn from a study of CD8+CD57+ T cells in acquired aplastic anemia. As for the study in general: Sorted CD4+ and CD8+ cells yielded DNA averaging around 3.5 ug. Where healthy donors were concerned, CD4+ cells averaged approximately 10 million reads. General observations from the study: The study found no significant CD8+ Simpson's diversity difference between patients and controls. Some 29 shared CD8+ CDR3s appeared highly expressed within patients' immunodominant clones.

Both TCR beta VDJ combination and CDR3 sequence profiling were carried out. Genomic DNA was the template for this profiling. TCRdb re-derived calls from the reads in MiXCR, one entry per CDR3 protein. The repertoire holds under 200,000 distinct CDR3 sequences, with approximately 40% as singletons. This clonotype was counted between two and nine times. Its antigen remains unknown. This may be a read error: a much more frequent sequence differs by one nucleotide. This sequence was found in a human donor in good health. Sample: sorted CD4+, CD8+, or CD8+CD57+ T cells (not recorded which) from PBMCs.

The CDR3 nucleotides read TGTGCCATCGGTGGTCTGGGAGATACGCAGTATTTT. It is translated as CAIGGLGDTQYF. This chain joins TRBV10-3 and TRBJ2-3; no firm D call. The germline V gene has CDR1 ENHRY and CDR2 SYGVKD. This CDR3 spans 12 amino acids. V was cut by 8 bases and J by 5 bases, with 11 bases left in between.